This T cell receptor (beta chain) was captured by sequencing in a study of graft-versus-host responses after intestinal transplantation. Study-wide context: Every recipient underwent anti-thymocyte globulin induction, then tacrolimus and steroids for two to four years.

The table came from immunoSEQ multiplex PCR; TCRdb's copy has only in-frame clones and leaves some out. The sample contains 150,000 or so clones, about 93% of which appear only once. Whole-study results and caveats: GvH clones surfaced in recipient marrow, some emerging earlier in ileum or blood. Within the allografts of patients who had graft-donor T cell macrochimerism, graft-versus-host to host-versus-graft clonal ratios were high.

The CDR3 is 12 residues long. Trimming took off 3 bases at V and 4 bases at J, with 7 bases between the two ends. The germline V gene encodes CDR1 SNHLY and CDR2 FYNNEI. This clone turned up a few times. Its antigen is unidentified. The same CDR3 arises from other DNA sequences in this sample as well. The specimen comprised unstimulated CD4+ T cells sorted from spleen or lymph node cells, sampled before intestinal transplant. The chain uses TRBV2 and TRBJ2-7; maybe TRBD2 (5 bases). This TCR was sampled from a human donor who received an intestinal transplant. The CDR3 loop reads CASSESGYEQYF. CDR3 DNA: TGTGCCAGCAGTGAGAGCGGATACGAGCAGTACTTC.